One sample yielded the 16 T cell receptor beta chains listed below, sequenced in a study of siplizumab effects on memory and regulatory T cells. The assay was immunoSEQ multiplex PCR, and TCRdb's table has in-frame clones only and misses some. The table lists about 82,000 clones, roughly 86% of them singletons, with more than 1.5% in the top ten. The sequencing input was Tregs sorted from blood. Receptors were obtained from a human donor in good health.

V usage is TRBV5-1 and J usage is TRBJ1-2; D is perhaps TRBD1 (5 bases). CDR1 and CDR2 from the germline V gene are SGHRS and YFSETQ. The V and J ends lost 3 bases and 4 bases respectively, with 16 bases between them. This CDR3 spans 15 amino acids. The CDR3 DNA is TGCGCCAGCAGCTCTAATACCGGGACCAGCTATGGCTACACCTTC. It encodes CASSSNTGTSYGYTF.

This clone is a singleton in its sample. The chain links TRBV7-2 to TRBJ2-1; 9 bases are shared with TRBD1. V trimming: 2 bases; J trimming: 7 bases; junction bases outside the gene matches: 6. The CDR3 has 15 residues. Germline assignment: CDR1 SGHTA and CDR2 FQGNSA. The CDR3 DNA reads TGTGCCAGCAGCTTAAGGGACAGGGTTGCAAATGAGCAGTTCTTC. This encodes CASSLRDRVANEQFF.

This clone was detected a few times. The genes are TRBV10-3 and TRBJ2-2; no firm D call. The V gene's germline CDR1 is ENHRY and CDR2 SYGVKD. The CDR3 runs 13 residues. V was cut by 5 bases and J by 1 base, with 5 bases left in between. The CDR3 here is CAISQENTGELFF. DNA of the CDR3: TGTGCCATCAGTCAGGAGAACACCGGGGAGCTGTTTTTT.

The CDR3 DNA sequence: TGTGCCAGCAGCGCGCGTACGACAGGAGTAGGCTATGGCTACACCTTC. Translating gives CASSARTTGVGYGYTF. The V gene is TRBV9, the J gene TRBJ1-2, with D tentatively TRBD1 (6 bases). The length of the CDR3 is 16 residues. V was pared by 3 bases and J by 4 bases, with 19 bases between. The germline V gene encodes CDR1 SGDLS and CDR2 YYNGEE.

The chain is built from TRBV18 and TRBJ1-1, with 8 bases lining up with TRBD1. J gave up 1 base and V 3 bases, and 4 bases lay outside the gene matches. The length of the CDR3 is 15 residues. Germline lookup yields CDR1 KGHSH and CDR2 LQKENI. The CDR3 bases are TGTGCCAGCTCACCTTCCGGGACAGGGAACACTGAAGCTTTCTTT. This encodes CASSPSGTGNTEAFF.

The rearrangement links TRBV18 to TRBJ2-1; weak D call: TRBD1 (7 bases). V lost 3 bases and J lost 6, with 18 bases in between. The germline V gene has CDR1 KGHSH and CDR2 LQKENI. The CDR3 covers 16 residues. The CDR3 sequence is CASSPSDQGGGNEQFF. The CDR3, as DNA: TGTGCCAGCTCACCTTCGGATCAGGGGGGAGGCAATGAGCAGTTCTTC. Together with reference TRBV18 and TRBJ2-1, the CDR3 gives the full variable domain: NAGVMQNPRHLVRRRGQEARLRCSPMKGHSHVYWYRQLPEEGLKFMVYLQKENIIDESGMPKERFSAEFPKEGPSILRIQQVVRGDSAAYFCASSPSDQGGGNEQFFGPGTRLTVL.

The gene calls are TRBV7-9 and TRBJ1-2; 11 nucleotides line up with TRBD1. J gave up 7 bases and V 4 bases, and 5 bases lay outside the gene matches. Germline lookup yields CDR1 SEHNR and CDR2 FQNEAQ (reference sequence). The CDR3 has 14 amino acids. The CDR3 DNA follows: TGTGCCAGCAGCTCAGGACAGGGGGCGTTTGGCTACACCTTC. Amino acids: CASSSGQGAFGYTF.

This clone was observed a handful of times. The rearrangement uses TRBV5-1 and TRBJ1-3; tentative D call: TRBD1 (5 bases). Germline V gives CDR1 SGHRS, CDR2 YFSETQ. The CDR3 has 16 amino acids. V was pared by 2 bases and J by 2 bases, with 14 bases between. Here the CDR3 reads CASSLQANGAGNTIYF. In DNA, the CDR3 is TGCGCCAGCAGCTTACAGGCAAACGGGGCTGGAAACACCATATATTTT.

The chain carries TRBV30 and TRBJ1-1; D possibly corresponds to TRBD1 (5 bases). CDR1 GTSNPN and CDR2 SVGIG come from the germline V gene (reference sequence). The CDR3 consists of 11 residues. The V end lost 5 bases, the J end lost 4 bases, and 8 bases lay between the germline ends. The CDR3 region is CAWSGRTEAFF. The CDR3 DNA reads TGTGCCTGGTCAGGGCGCACTGAAGCTTTCTTT.

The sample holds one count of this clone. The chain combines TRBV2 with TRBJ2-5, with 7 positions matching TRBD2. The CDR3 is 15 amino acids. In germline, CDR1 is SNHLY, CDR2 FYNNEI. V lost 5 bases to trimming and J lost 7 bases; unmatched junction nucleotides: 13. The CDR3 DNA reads TGTGCCAGCAGTCACCCTCAGGACTCGGGGGGGACCCAGTACTTC. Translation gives CASSHPQDSGGTQYF.

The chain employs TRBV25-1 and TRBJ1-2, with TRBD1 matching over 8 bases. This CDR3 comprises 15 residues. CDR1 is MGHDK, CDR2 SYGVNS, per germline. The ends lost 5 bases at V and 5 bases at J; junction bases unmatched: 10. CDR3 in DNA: TGTGCCAGCAGTCAATCTCAGGGGGCTGGATATGGCTACACCTTC. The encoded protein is CASSQSQGAGYGYTF.

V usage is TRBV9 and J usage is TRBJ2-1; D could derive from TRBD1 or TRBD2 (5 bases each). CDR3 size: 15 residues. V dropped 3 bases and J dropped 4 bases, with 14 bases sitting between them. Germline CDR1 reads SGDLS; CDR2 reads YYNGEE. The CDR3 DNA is TGTGCCAGCAGCGCCGGGGCCACTTCGTACAATGAGCAGTTCTTC. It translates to CASSAGATSYNEQFF.

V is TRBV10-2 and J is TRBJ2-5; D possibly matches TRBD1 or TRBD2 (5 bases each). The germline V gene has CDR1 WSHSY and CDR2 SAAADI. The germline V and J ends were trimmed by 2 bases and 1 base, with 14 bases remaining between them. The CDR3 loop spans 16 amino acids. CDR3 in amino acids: CASSERAYGAQETQYF. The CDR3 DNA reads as TGCGCCAGCAGTGAGAGGGCTTACGGGGCCCAAGAGACCCAGTACTTC.

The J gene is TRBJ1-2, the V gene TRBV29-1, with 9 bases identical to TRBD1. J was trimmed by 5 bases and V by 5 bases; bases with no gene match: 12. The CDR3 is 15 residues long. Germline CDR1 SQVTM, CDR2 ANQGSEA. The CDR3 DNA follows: TGCAGCGTTCCTAAGCTCGGGACAGGGTTGTATGGCTACACCTTC. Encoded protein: CSVPKLGTGLYGYTF.

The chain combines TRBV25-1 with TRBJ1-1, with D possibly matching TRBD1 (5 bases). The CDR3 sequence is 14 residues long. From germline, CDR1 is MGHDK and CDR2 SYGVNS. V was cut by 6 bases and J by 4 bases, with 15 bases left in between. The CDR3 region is CASSSQGFGTEAFF. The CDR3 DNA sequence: TGTGCCAGCAGCTCCCAGGGTTTTGGCACTGAAGCTTTCTTT. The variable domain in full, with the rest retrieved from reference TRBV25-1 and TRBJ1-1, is EADIYQTPRYLVIGTGKKITLECSQTMGHDKMYWYQQDPGMELHLIHYSYGVNSTEKGDLSSESTVSRIRTEHFPLTLESARPSHTSQYLCASSSQGFGTEAFFGQGTRLTVV.

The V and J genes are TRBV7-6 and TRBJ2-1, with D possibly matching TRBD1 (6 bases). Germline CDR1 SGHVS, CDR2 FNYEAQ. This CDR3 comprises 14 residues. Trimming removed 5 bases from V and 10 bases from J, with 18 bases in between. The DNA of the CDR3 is TGTGCCAGCAGCCTGGGGGCGGGTGCTGGGGAGCAGTTCTTC. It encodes CASSLGAGAGEQFF.